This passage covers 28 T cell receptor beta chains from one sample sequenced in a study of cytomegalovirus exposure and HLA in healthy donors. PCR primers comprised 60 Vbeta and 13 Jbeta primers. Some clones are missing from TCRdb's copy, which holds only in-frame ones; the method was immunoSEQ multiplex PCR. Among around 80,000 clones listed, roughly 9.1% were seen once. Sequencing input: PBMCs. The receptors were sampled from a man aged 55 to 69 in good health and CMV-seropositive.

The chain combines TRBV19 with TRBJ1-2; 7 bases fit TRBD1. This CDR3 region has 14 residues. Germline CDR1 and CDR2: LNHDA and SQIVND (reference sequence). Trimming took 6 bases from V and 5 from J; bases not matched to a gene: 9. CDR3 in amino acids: CASRRTGTVYGYTF. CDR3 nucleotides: TGTGCCAGTAGACGAACCGGGACAGTTTATGGCTACACCTTC.

CDR3 DNA: TGCGCCAGCATCCCCGGGACTAGCGGGGCGGTCACCGGGGAGCTGTTTTTT. Protein sequence: CASIPGTSGAVTGELFF. The chain combines TRBV10-2 with TRBJ2-2; 13 bases align to TRBD2. This CDR3 comprises 17 residues. Germline lookup yields CDR1 WSHSY and CDR2 SAAADI. J gave up 4 bases and V 7 bases, and 9 bases lay outside the gene matches.

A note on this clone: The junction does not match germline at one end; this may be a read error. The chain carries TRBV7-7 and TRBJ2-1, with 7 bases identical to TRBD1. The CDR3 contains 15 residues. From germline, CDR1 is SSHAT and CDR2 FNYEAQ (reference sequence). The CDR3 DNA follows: TGTGCTAGCAGCCCCTCAGGGGGTGTTAGAAATGAGCAGTTCTTC. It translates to CASSPSGGVRNEQFF.

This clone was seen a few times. In DNA form, the CDR3 reads TGTGCCAGCACCCCTCTAGGGCTAGCTCCGTTCTTC. This encodes CASTPLGLAPFF. The rearrangement uses TRBV5-8 and TRBJ2-1; possibly TRBD2 for D (5 bases). V gave up 6 bases and J gave up 15 bases, with 19 bases separating them. This CDR3 has 12 residues. Germline loops: CDR1 SGHTS, CDR2 YDEGEE.

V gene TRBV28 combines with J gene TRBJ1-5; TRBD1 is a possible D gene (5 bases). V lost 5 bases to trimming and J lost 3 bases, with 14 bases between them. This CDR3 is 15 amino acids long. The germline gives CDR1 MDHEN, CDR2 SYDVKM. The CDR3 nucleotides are TGTGCCAGCAGTCCCGCAGGGCTGATCAATCAGCCCCAGCATTTT. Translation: CASSPAGLINQPQHF.

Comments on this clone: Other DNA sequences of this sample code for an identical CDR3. The CDR3 here is CASSVSGSSYNEQFF. Written as DNA, the CDR3 is TGTGCCAGCAGCGTTAGCGGGAGCTCCTACAATGAGCAGTTCTTC. This chain uses TRBV9 with TRBJ2-1; the match to TRBD2 covers 9 bases. The CDR3 is 15 residues long. V lost 2 bases, J lost 0 bases, and 0 bases stayed unmatched. CDR1 and CDR2 (germline): SGDLS, YYNGEE.

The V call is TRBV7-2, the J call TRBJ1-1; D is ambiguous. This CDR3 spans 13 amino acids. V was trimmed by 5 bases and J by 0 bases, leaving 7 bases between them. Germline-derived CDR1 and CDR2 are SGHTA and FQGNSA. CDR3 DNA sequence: TGTGCCAGCAGCGCGACACTGAACACTGAAGCTTTCTTT. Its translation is CASSATLNTEAFF.

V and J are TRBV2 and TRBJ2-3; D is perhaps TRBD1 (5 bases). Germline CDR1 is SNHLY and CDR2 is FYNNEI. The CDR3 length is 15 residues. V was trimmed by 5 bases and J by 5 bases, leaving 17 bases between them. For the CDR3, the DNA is TGTGCCAGCAGTCGGCATGGGGCAGACCGAGATACGCAGTATTTT. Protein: CASSRHGADRDTQYF.

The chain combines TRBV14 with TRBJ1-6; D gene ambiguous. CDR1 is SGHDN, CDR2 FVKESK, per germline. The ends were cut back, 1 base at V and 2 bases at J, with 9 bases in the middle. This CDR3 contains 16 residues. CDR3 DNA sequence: TGTGCCAGCAGCCAAGTGGACGGGACCTATAATTCACCCCTCCACTTT. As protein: CASSQVDGTYNSPLHF.

CDR3 nucleotide sequence: TGTGCCATCAGAAGGAGCGGGCGCGATAACTATGGCTACACCTTC. Translated: CAIRRSGRDNYGYTF. This chain joins TRBV10-3 and TRBJ1-2; D is undetermined. V was pared by 6 bases and J by 1 base, with 15 bases between. Germline assignment: CDR1 ENHRY and CDR2 SYGVKD. This CDR3 region has 15 residues.

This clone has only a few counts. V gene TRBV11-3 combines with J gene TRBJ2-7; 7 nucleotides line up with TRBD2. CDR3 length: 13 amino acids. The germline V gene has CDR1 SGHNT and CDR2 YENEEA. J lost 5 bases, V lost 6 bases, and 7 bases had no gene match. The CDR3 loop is CASSGGDSDEQYF. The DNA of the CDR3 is TGTGCCAGCAGTGGGGGGGATTCCGACGAGCAGTACTTC.

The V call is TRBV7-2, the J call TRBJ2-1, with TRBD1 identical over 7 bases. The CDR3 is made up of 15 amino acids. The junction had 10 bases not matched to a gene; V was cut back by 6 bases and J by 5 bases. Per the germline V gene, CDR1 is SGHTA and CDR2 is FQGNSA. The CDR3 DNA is TGTGCCAGCAGTGCCGACAGGGCGAGAAACAATGAGCAGTTCTTC. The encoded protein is CASSADRARNNEQFF.

CDR3 in amino acids: CASSLSSGGAADTQYF. The DNA for the CDR3 is TGCGCCAGCAGCCTCTCTAGCGGGGGGGCGGCAGATACGCAGTATTTT. The chain couples TRBV5-1 to TRBJ2-3; 12 positions agree with TRBD2. This CDR3 is 16 amino acids long. The trim removed 4 bases at V and 4 bases at J, leaving 7 bases unmatched. Germline lookup yields CDR1 SGHRS and CDR2 YFSETQ.

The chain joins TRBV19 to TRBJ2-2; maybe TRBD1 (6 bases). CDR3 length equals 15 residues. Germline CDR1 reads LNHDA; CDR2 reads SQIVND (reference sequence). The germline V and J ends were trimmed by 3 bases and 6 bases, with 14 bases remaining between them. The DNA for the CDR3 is TGTGCCAGTAGTATTTTGGGGGCAAAGGCCGGGGAGCTGTTTTTT. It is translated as CASSILGAKAGELFF. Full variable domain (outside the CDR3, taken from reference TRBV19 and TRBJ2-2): DGGITQSPKYLFRKEGQNVTLSCEQNLNHDAMYWYRQDPGQGLRLIYYSQIVNDFQKGDIAEGYSVSREKKESFPLTVTSAQKNPTAFYLCASSILGAKAGELFFGEGSRLTVL.

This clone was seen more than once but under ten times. The CDR3 here is CASSLDWVNEQFF. Written as DNA, the CDR3 is TGTGCCAGCAGTCTGGACTGGGTCAATGAGCAGTTCTTC. This chain uses TRBV6-6 with TRBJ2-1; possible D gene TRBD2, 5 bases. The CDR3 has 13 amino acids. Germline loops: CDR1 MNHNY, CDR2 SVGAGI (reference sequence). V was shortened by 5 bases and J by 6 bases, with 11 bases between the two germline ends.

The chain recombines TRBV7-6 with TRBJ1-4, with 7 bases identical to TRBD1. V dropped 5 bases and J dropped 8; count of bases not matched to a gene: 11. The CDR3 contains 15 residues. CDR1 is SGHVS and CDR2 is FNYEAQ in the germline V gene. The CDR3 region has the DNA TGTGCCAGCAGCCCCGGGGCAGGGGGTGGGGAAAAACTGTTTTTT. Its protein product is CASSPGAGGGEKLFF.

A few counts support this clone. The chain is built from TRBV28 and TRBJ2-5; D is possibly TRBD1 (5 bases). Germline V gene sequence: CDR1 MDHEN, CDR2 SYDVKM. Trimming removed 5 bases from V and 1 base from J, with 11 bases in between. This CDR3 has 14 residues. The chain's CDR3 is CASSPGHAQETQYF. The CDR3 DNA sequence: TGTGCCAGCAGTCCTGGACATGCCCAAGAGACCCAGTACTTC.

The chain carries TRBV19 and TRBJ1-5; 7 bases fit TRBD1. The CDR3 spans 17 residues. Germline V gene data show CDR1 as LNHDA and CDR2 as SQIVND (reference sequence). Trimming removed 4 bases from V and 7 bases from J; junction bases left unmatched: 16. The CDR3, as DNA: TGTGCCAGTAGTACAGTCACAGGGGTCCAGGGTGGGCAGCCCCAGCATTTT. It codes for CASSTVTGVQGGQPQHF.

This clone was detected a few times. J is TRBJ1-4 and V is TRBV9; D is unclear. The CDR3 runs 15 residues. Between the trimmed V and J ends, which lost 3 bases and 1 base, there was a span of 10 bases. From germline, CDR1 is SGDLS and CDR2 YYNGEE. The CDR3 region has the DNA TGTGCCAGCAGCGCGGAACTAGGAACTAATGAAAAACTGTTTTTT. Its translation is CASSAELGTNEKLFF.

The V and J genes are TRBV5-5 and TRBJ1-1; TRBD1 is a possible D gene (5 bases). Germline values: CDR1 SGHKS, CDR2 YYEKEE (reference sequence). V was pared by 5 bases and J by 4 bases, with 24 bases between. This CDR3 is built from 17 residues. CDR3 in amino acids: CASRTGPQGFGGTEAFF. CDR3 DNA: TGTGCCAGCAGGACGGGGCCTCAGGGATTCGGGGGCACTGAAGCTTTCTTT. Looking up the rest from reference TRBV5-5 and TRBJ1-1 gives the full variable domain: DAGVTQSPTHLIKTRGQQVTLRCSPISGHKSVSWYQQVLGQGPQFIFQYYEKEERGRGNFPDRFSARQFPNYSSELNVNALLLGDSALYLCASRTGPQGFGGTEAFFGQGTRLTVV.

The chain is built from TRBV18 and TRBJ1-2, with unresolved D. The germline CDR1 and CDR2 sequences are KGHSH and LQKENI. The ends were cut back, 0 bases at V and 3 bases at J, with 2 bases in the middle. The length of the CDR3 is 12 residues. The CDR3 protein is CASSPPDYGYTF. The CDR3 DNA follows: TGTGCCAGCTCACCACCCGACTATGGCTACACCTTC.

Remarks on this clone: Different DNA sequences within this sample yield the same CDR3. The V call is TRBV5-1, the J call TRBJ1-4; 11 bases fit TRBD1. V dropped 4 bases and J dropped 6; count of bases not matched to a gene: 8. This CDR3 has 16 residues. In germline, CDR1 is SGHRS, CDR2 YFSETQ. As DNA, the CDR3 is TGCGCCAGCAGCCCCGGGACAGGGGGTGGTTATGAAAAACTGTTTTTT. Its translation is CASSPGTGGGYEKLFF.

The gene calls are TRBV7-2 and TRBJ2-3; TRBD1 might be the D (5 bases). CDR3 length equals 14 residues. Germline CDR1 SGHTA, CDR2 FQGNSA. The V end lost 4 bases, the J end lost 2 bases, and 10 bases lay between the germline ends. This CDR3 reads CASSSGPYTDTQYF. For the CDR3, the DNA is TGTGCCAGCAGCTCAGGGCCCTACACAGATACGCAGTATTTT.

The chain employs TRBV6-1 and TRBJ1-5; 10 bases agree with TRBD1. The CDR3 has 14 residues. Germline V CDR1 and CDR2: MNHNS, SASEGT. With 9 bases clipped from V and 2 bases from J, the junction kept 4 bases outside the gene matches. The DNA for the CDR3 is TGTGCCAGTAGGGACAGGGGAGGCAATCAGCCCCAGCATTTT. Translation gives CASRDRGGNQPQHF.

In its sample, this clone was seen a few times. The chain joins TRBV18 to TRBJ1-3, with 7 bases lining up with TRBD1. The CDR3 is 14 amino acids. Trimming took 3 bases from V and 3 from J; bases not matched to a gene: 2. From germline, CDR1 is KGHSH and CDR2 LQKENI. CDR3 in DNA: TGTGCCAGCTCACCGGGGACAGATGGAAACACCATATATTTT. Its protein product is CASSPGTDGNTIYF.

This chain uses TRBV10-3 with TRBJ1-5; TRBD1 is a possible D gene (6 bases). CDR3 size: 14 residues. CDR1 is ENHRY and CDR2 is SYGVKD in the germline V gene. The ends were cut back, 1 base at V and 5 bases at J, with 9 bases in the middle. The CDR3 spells CAISEYRDDQPQHF. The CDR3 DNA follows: TGTGCCATCAGTGAGTACAGGGATGATCAGCCCCAGCATTTT.

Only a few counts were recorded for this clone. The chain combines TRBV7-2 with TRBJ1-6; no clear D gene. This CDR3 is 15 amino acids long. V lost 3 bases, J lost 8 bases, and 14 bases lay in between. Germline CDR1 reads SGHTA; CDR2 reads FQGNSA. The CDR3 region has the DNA TGTGCCAGCAGCTTCCAACGGGGATTCGATTCACCCCTCCACTTT. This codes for CASSFQRGFDSPLHF. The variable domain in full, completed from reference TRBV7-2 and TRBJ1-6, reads GAGVSQSPSNKVTEKGKDVELRCDPISGHTALYWYRQSLGQGLEFLIYFQGNSAPDKSGLPSDRFSAERTGGSVSTLTIQRTQQEDSAVYLCASSFQRGFDSPLHFGNGTRLTVT.

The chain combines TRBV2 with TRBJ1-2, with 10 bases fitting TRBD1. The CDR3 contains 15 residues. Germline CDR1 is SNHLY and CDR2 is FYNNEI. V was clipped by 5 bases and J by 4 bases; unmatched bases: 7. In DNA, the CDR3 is TGTGCCAGCAGTAATGGACAGGGGGGAGCCTATGGCTACACCTTC. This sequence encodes CASSNGQGGAYGYTF. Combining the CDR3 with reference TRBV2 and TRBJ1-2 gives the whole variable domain EPEVTQTPSHQVTQMGQEVILRCVPISNHLYFYWYRQILGQKVEFLVSFYNNEISEKSEIFDDQFSVERPDGSNFTLKIRSTKLEDSAMYFCASSNGQGGAYGYTFGSGTRLTVV.